The clone carrying this T cell receptor beta chain was counted once. Antigen unknown. This specimen comes from a study of T cells in Graves' hyperthyroidism and ophthalmopathy. The investigators amplified TCR beta CDR3 regions from RNA transcripts. Researchers ran a first-round RT-PCR on the TCR CDR3 using the HTBI primer set. TCRdb re-called the multiplex PCR reads through MiXCR, storing one row per CDR3 protein. The data show 280,000 or so distinct CDR3 sequences, roughly 15% seen once. The V end was cut by 3 bases, the J end by 0 bases, with 8 bases between. The CDR3 runs 14 residues. The germline V gene encodes CDR1 MDHEN and CDR2 SYDVKM. Study-wide findings and caveats: Appearing also in blood were most of the thyroid clonotypes expanded above 0.001. Ophthalmopathy was distinguished from stable hyperthyroidism by 13 V-J signatures. Ophthalmopathy, as predicted by the model, came a median 6.5 months after the prediction.

Drawn at first hyperthyroidism diagnosis, the blood sample preceded any ophthalmopathy symptoms. Material: blood. The V and J genes are TRBV28 and TRBJ1-1; D gene unclear. The source is a woman in her fifties or sixties with Graves' hyperthyroidism that later progressed to Graves' ophthalmopathy. The CDR3 is CASSFSSVNTEAFF. The CDR3, as DNA: TGTGCCAGCAGTTTCTCCAGCGTGAACACTGAAGCTTTCTTT.